Listed here are 4 T cell receptor beta chains from one sample, sequenced in a study of shared clonotypes between healthy human individuals. Sequencing used immunoSEQ multiplex PCR; TCRdb keeps in-frame clones, though not all of them. The sample consists of 1.4 million to 1.5 million clones, 95% to 97% of them appearing once. Sequenced: naive CD4+ T cells sorted from blood. The subset denotes: CD45RA+ positively selected. The source of these receptors is a man aged 25-40 years in good health.

The V and J genes are TRBV6-1 and TRBJ2-3; 10 bases align to TRBD1. There are 17 residues in the CDR3. From germline, CDR1 is MNHNS and CDR2 SASEGT. The V and J ends lost 4 bases and 5 bases, in that order; junction bases with no gene match: 12. DNA of the CDR3: TGTGCCAGCAGTGTTCCCCGGGACAGGGGTGGCTTAGATACGCAGTATTTT. It specifies CASSVPRDRGGLDTQYF.

This clone was counted between two and nine times. The rearrangement joins TRBV5-1 to TRBJ2-1; D unclear. V was shortened by 0 bases and J by 5 bases, with 15 bases between the two germline ends. The CDR3 extends over 16 amino acids. Looked up from germline, CDR1 is SGHRS and CDR2 is YFSETQ. Here the CDR3 DNA reads TGCGCCAGCAGCTTGGACCCCGCACGCGGCCACAATGAGCAGTTCTTC. It specifies CASSLDPARGHNEQFF.

This clone came up once. The chain carries TRBV2 and TRBJ2-7, with D possibly TRBD1 on 5 matching bases. CDR3 size: 14 residues. Germline V gives CDR1 SNHLY, CDR2 FYNNEI. V lost 2 bases and J lost 1, with 9 bases in between. The CDR3 loop is CASSERQQSYEQYF. CDR3 nucleotide sequence: TGTGCCAGCAGTGAACGACAGCAATCCTACGAGCAGTACTTC. The full variable domain, rest sourced from reference TRBV2 and TRBJ2-7, is EPEVTQTPSHQVTQMGQEVILRCVPISNHLYFYWYRQILGQKVEFLVSFYNNEISEKSEIFDDQFSVERPDGSNFTLKIRSTKLEDSAMYFCASSERQQSYEQYFGPGTRLTVT.

The chain recombines TRBV4-1 with TRBJ2-1; D is possibly TRBD2 (6 bases). This CDR3 comprises 18 residues. V lost 0 bases and J 0 bases, leaving 15 bases between the germline ends. Germline loops: CDR1 MGHRA, CDR2 YSYEKL. CDR3 protein: CASSQDIVAESSYNEQFF. The CDR3 nucleotides read TGCGCCAGCAGCCAAGACATTGTAGCGGAGAGCTCCTACAATGAGCAGTTCTTC.